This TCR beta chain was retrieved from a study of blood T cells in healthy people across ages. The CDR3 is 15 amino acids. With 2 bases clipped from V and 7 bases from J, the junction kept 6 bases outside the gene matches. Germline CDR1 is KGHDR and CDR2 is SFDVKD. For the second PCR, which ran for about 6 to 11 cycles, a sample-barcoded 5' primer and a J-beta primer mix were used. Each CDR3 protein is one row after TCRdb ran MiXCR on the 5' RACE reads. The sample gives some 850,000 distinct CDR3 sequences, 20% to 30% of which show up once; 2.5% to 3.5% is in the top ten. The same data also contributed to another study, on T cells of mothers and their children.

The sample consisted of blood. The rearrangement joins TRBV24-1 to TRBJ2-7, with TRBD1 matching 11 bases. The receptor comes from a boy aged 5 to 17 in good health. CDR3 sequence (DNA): TGTGCCACCAGTGATTCCGGACAGGGGGCGGATGAGCAGTACTTC. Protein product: CATSDSGQGADEQYF.